The present TCR beta chain was sequenced within a study of control samples from healthy donors and cancer patients (dated by TCRdb to about 2020). Trimming costs V 0 bases and J 2 bases, and their ends lie 11 bases apart. Measured from the cysteine to the phenylalanine, the CDR3 is 16 residues long. Just CDR3 DNA is preserved here, 48 bases in frame from base 1. Taken from the germline V gene (reference sequence), the CDR1 and CDR2 loops are MNHNY and SVGAGI. A remark on this clone: The specificity of this receptor is unknown. No quality values exist for individual bases; no much larger clone is one base distant.

The library was produced with the immunoSEQ multiplex PCR assay. TCRdb provides this immuneACCESS table in a form limited to in-frame rearrangements. Some clones are lacking; in checked studies, under half of them reflect an unresolved V gene, and why the rest are absent is not known. For this sample the table gives around 160,000 clones, of which 90% to 95% were detected only once. The top ten constitute almost 6% of the sample. The chain is made from TRBV6-6 and TRBJ1-5; TRBD1 is a possible D gene, resting on 5 matching bases. The sequencing input was blood. The receptor comes from a man in his late teens or twenties in good health. The CDR3: CASSYSPGSGNQPQHF. The DNA is TGTGCCAGCAGTTACTCGCCAGGGTCAGGCAATCAGCCCCAGCATTTT.